This T cell receptor beta chain was recorded in a study of blood T cell repertoires in COVID-19. Whole-study context: Samples came from the United States, Italy and Spain, spanning acute and convalescent COVID-19. PBMCs, B-cell-depleted T cells, or T cells provided the cDNA or gDNA that made up the material.

Per the authors' pipeline: Estimates of nucleated cell counts were drawn from the amplification of reference gene primers. TCRdb's copy holds only in-frame clones and misses some; the assay was immunoSEQ multiplex PCR. D and trimming come from the DNA, and the V and J calls and clone size come from that table. The sample lists about 59,000 clones; more than 60% were seen once. This CDR3 region has 16 residues. With 2 bases clipped from V and 4 bases from J, the junction kept 5 bases outside the gene matches. Germline CDR1 is SGHTA and CDR2 is FQGTGA. Sequenced input: peripheral blood. The TCR comes from a human donor in a cohort sampled during active COVID-19. The chain joins TRBV7-3 to TRBJ2-1, with 10 nucleotides matching TRBD2. Written as DNA, the CDR3 is TGTGCCAGCAGCTTAGGTGGACTAGCGGCGTACAATGAGCAGTTCTTC. As protein: CASSLGGLAAYNEQFF.